This entry concerns a single T cell receptor beta chain. Its antigen is as yet unknown. These data come from a study of cytomegalovirus exposure and HLA in healthy donors. Study background: Of about 400 genotyped donors, roughly 80% clustered with self-reported Caucasian donors.

Primers included in the PCR were 60 Vbeta and 13 Jbeta primers. Clones were read by immunoSEQ multiplex PCR, and TCRdb kept only the in-frame ones, dropping some. Of about 140,000 clones detected, roughly 80% appear once; the ten largest clones hold more than 4%. Regarding the study as a whole: Later analysis identified about 18,000 TCR beta sequences associated with HLA alleles, using a false discovery rate threshold of 0.05. Upon later analysis, TCR association rates were observed to vary by HLA locus, being highest for DRB1 and lowest for HLA-C.

The CDR3 consists of 17 residues. Between the trimmed V and J ends, which lost 8 bases and 3 bases, there was a span of 25 bases. Germline V CDR1 and CDR2: SEHNR, FQNEAQ (reference sequence). This chain joins TRBV7-9 and TRBJ1-1, with D perhaps matching TRBD1 (6 bases). The TCR originated in a woman between 40 and 50 years old in good health and CMV-seropositive. Sequenced material: PBMCs. CDR3 residues: CASGSIRDTARDTEAFF. CDR3 DNA: TGTGCCAGCGGATCCATTCGGGACACAGCTCGAGACACTGAAGCTTTCTTT.